Following are 21 T cell receptor beta chains from one sample sequenced in a study of human versus mouse CDR3 diversity and MHC coevolution. Profiled with immunoSEQ multiplex PCR; TCRdb holds only in-frame clones, not every one. This table holds about 81,000 clones, roughly 95% found once. Sequences were obtained from naive CD4+ T cells from blood. As to subset: CD45RO-negative CD62L-positive naive CD4 T cells. The receptors come from a person aged 30-69 years in good health.

The table lists this clone with a count of one. The gene calls are TRBV6-4 and TRBJ1-2; D may be TRBD1 (5 bases). In germline, CDR1 is MRHNA, CDR2 SNTAGT. V shed 2 bases and J shed 4 bases, with 17 bases lying between them. This CDR3 has 16 residues. The CDR3 is CASSDTPWGDRYGYTF. In nucleotides, the CDR3 is TGTGCCAGCAGTGACACCCCGTGGGGGGACCGCTATGGCTACACCTTC.

This sequence joins TRBV7-2 and TRBJ2-7; TRBD2 matches at 8 bases. V lost 8 bases, J lost 4 bases, and 7 bases stayed unmatched. Germline V gives CDR1 SGHTA, CDR2 FQGNSA. CDR3 length equals 13 residues. The chain's CDR3 is CASGPPGGYEQYF. Here the CDR3 DNA reads TGTGCCAGCGGTCCACCGGGGGGGTACGAGCAGTACTTC.

This clone was found a few times. This chain joins TRBV10-3 and TRBJ1-3, with D maybe TRBD1 (6 bases). From germline, CDR1 is ENHRY and CDR2 SYGVKD. The CDR3 spans 12 residues. V shed 10 bases and J shed 8 bases, with 15 bases lying between them. In nucleotides, the CDR3 is TGTGCCACACACAGGGAACGGGACACCATATATTTT. It specifies CATHRERDTIYF.

The CDR3 loop reads CASSRTGDPYNEQFF. The CDR3 region has the DNA TGCGCCAGCAGCCGGACAGGGGACCCTTACAATGAGCAGTTCTTC. The rearrangement links TRBV5-1 to TRBJ2-1; 9 bases match TRBD1. The length of the CDR3 is 15 residues. The V and J ends lost 4 bases and 4 bases, in that order; junction bases with no gene match: 6. Germline values: CDR1 SGHRS, CDR2 YFSETQ.

Details on this clone: This sample includes further DNA sequences coding for the same CDR3. This chain uses TRBV7-4 with TRBJ1-4; 10 positions agree with TRBD1. V dropped 7 bases and J dropped 15; count of bases not matched to a gene: 26. CDR1 and CDR2 from the germline V gene are SGHVT and SQSDAQ. This CDR3 comprises 18 residues. CDR3 amino acids: CASTPRDRGSQHTGKVFF. The CDR3 region has the DNA TGTGCCAGCACCCCCCGGGACAGGGGAAGCCAACATACGGGTAAGGTGTTTTTT.

The chain recombines TRBV7-8 with TRBJ2-3; 7 bases are a match to TRBD2. CDR1 SGHVS and CDR2 FQNEAQ come from the germline V gene. Losses at the gene ends were 5 bases for V and 4 bases for J; bases not matched to a gene: 9. The CDR3 sequence is 15 residues long. The CDR3 DNA sequence: TGTGCCAGCAGCACCGGGACTAAGGTGGCAGATACGCAGTATTTT. It encodes CASSTGTKVADTQYF.

V is TRBV19 and J is TRBJ2-1, with 11 bases identical to TRBD2. CDR3 length equals 15 residues. Germline loops: CDR1 LNHDA, CDR2 SQIVND (reference sequence). The junction had 9 bases not matched to a gene; V was cut back by 8 bases and J by 6 bases. CDR3 coding DNA: TGTGCCAGTGGTAATAGCGGGAGGGCGGTCAATGAGCAGTTCTTC. This gives the protein CASGNSGRAVNEQFF. Using reference TRBV19 and TRBJ2-1 for the parts outside the CDR3, the full variable domain is DGGITQSPKYLFRKEGQNVTLSCEQNLNHDAMYWYRQDPGQGLRLIYYSQIVNDFQKGDIAEGYSVSREKKESFPLTVTSAQKNPTAFYLCASGNSGRAVNEQFFGPGTRLTVL.

About this clone itself: Additional DNA sequences in this sample encode the identical CDR3. The J gene is TRBJ2-7, the V gene TRBV10-3; D gene unclear. Germline V gene lookup returns CDR1 ENHRY and CDR2 SYGVKD. The CDR3 runs to 11 residues. With 3 bases removed from V and 3 bases from J, the gap between germline ends came to 3 bases. CDR3 sequence: CAISDSYEQYF. The CDR3 nucleotides read TGTGCCATCAGTGACAGCTACGAGCAGTACTTC.

The rearrangement joins TRBV6-1 to TRBJ2-2; 8 bases map to TRBD1. The J segment lost 2 bases and the V segment lost 4 bases, leaving 6 bases of the junction unmatched. The CDR3 has 16 amino acids. Germline V gene sequence: CDR1 MNHNS, CDR2 SASEGT. CDR3 nucleotide sequence: TGTGCCAGCAGTGGGGACAGGCCCTTTAACACCGGGGAGCTGTTTTTT. Translated, it gives CASSGDRPFNTGELFF.

The J gene is TRBJ1-4, the V gene TRBV11-2, with a weak D call TRBD1 (5 bases). The CDR3 is 15 amino acids. Germline assignment: CDR1 SGHAT and CDR2 FQNNGV. Trimming left V 5 bases short and J 0 bases short, with 10 bases between. Here the CDR3 DNA reads TGTGCCAGCAGCCGACAGTTTGCAACTAATGAAAAACTGTTTTTT. Its translation: CASSRQFATNEKLFF. The full variable domain, completed using reference TRBV11-2 and TRBJ1-4, is EAGVAQSPRYKIIEKRQSVAFWCNPISGHATLYWYQQILGQGPKLLIQFQNNGVVDDSQLPKDRFSAERLKGVDSTLKIQPAKLEDSAVYLCASSRQFATNEKLFFGSGTQLSVL.

About this clone itself: Relative to the germline gene, one junction end is altered; a read error may explain this. The chain carries TRBV7-9 and TRBJ2-1; TRBD2 matches 8 bases. CDR1 is SEHNR, CDR2 FQNEAQ, per germline (reference sequence). CDR3 length equals 15 residues. CDR3 region: CASSLSGGSNNEQFF. The CDR3 nucleotides are TGTGCCAGCAGCTTAAGCGGGGGCTCCAACAATGAGCAGTTCTTC.

The rearrangement links TRBV7-9 to TRBJ1-2; 9 nucleotides match TRBD1. V was pared by 8 bases and J by 4 bases, with 8 bases of the junction left unmatched. Per the germline V gene, CDR1 is SEHNR and CDR2 is FQNEAQ (reference sequence). This CDR3 spans 14 amino acids. DNA for the CDR3: TGTGCCAGCGGGCCGGGACAGGGCGTCTATGGCTACACCTTC. Translated, it gives CASGPGQGVYGYTF. The complete variable domain, with remaining parts taken from reference TRBV7-9 and TRBJ1-2, reads DTGVSQNPRHKITKRGQNVTFRCDPISEHNRLYWYRQTLGQGPEFLTYFQNEAQLEKSRLLSDRFSAERPKGSFSTLEIQRTEQGDSAMYLCASGPGQGVYGYTFGSGTRLTVV.

The chain employs TRBV29-1 and TRBJ2-7; tentatively, D is TRBD2 (6 bases). There are 14 residues in the CDR3. The germline CDR1 and CDR2 sequences are SQVTM and ANQGSEA. Trimming left V 6 bases short and J 2 bases short, with 17 bases between. CDR3 nucleotides: TGCAGCGTCGGCGGGACTCAATCTACCTACGAGCAGTACTTC. Residues: CSVGGTQSTYEQYF.

The chain recombines TRBV5-1 with TRBJ1-4; 8 bases are shared with TRBD1. After removal of 2 bases from V and 3 bases from J, the junction contained 3 bases not matched to a gene. Germline values: CDR1 SGHRS, CDR2 YFSETQ. The CDR3 covers 15 residues. The CDR3 loop reads CASSFYRGANEKLFF. CDR3 coding DNA: TGCGCCAGCAGCTTTTACAGGGGGGCTAATGAAAAACTGTTTTTT.

The chain combines TRBV7-2 with TRBJ2-3; D remains unclear. The V gene's germline CDR1 is SGHTA and CDR2 FQGNSA. The V end was cut by 6 bases, the J end by 6 bases, with 16 bases between. The length of the CDR3 is 14 residues. The CDR3 DNA is TGTGCCAGCAGTTCTCTCAAGCCCTCGGATACGCAGTATTTT. Its translation is CASSSLKPSDTQYF.

This clone was seen a single time. V gene TRBV7-3 combines with J gene TRBJ1-2, with TRBD1 identical over 7 bases. Trimming at V came to 3 bases and at J to 8 bases, leaving 6 bases not matched to a gene. This CDR3 spans 13 amino acids. Germline V lookup: CDR1 SGHTA, CDR2 FQGTGA. CDR3 sequence (DNA): TGTGCCAGCAGCTTCCGACAGGGTCAAGGCTACACCTTC. This sequence encodes CASSFRQGQGYTF.

The chain joins TRBV18 to TRBJ2-2, with TRBD2 as a possible D gene (7 bases). Trimming took 3 bases from V and 5 from J, leaving 19 bases between them. Germline CDR1 and CDR2: KGHSH and LQKENI. There are 17 residues in the CDR3. The CDR3: CASSPTAGAITTGELFF. The CDR3, as DNA: TGTGCCAGCTCACCCACGGCGGGGGCGATTACAACCGGGGAGCTGTTTTTT.

The CDR3 bases are TGTGCCAGCAGCTTCCGGCGGCTGGGCCAAGAGACCCAGTACTTC. Amino acid sequence: CASSFRRLGQETQYF. This rearrangement joins TRBV5-6 to TRBJ2-5, with no clear D. This CDR3 region has 15 residues. With 2 bases removed from V and 1 base from J, the gap between germline ends came to 12 bases. In germline, CDR1 is SGHDT, CDR2 YYEEEE.

The CDR3 protein is CASSPRQGRYTEAFF. The CDR3 nucleotides are TGTGCCAGCTCACCAAGACAGGGTCGATACACTGAAGCTTTCTTT. This chain connects TRBV18 to TRBJ1-1; TRBD1 matches at 7 bases. Germline values: CDR1 KGHSH, CDR2 LQKENI. Germline trimming cut 2 bases from V and 3 bases from J; bases unmatched to any gene: 6. The CDR3 sequence is 15 residues long.

V gene TRBV19 combines with J gene TRBJ1-6; 7 bases align to TRBD1. The CDR3 totals 13 residues. The V gene's germline CDR1 is LNHDA and CDR2 SQIVND (reference sequence). V was pared by 5 bases and J by 8 bases, with 3 bases of the junction left unmatched. DNA of the CDR3: TGTGCCAGTAGTGAAGACAGGGATTCACCCCTCCACTTT. As protein: CASSEDRDSPLHF. The variable domain in full, completed from reference TRBV19 and TRBJ1-6, reads DGGITQSPKYLFRKEGQNVTLSCEQNLNHDAMYWYRQDPGQGLRLIYYSQIVNDFQKGDIAEGYSVSREKKESFPLTVTSAQKNPTAFYLCASSEDRDSPLHFGNGTRLTVT.

This chain links TRBV15 with TRBJ1-2, with D perhaps TRBD1 (5 bases). V shed 1 base and J shed 0 bases, with 12 bases lying between them. The CDR3 is 16 residues long. Germline V lookup: CDR1 LNHNV, CDR2 YYDKDF (reference sequence). The chain's CDR3 is CATSRGQRQSNYGYTF. The CDR3 DNA sequence: TGTGCCACCAGCAGAGGACAGCGACAATCTAACTATGGCTACACCTTC.